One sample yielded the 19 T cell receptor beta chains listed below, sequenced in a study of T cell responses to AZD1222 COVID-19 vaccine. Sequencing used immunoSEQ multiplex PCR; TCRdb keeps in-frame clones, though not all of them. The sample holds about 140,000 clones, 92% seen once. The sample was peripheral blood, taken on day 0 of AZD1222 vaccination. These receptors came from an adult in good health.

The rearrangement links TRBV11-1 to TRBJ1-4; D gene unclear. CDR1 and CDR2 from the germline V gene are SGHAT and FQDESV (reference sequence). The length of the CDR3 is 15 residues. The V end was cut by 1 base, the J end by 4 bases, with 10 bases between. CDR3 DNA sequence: TGTGCCAGCAGCTTAGGAGGTCAAGTTAATGAAAAACTGTTTTTT. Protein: CASSLGGQVNEKLFF.

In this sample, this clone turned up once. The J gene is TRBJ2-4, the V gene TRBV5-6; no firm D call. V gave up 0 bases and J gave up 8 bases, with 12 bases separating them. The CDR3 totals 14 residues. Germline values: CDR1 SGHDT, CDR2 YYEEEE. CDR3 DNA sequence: TGTGCCAGCAGCTTGGCCGACTCTCGAGACATTCAGTACTTC. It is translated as CASSLADSRDIQYF.

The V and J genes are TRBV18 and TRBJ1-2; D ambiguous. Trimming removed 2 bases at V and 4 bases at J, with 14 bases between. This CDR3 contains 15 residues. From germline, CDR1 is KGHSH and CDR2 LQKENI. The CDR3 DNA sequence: TGTGCCAGCTCACCATTAGCGGGGTTCGGCTATGGCTACACCTTC. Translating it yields CASSPLAGFGYGYTF. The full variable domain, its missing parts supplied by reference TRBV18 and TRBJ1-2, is NAGVMQNPRHLVRRRGQEARLRCSPMKGHSHVYWYRQLPEEGLKFMVYLQKENIIDESGMPKERFSAEFPKEGPSILRIQQVVRGDSAAYFCASSPLAGFGYGYTFGSGTRLTVV.

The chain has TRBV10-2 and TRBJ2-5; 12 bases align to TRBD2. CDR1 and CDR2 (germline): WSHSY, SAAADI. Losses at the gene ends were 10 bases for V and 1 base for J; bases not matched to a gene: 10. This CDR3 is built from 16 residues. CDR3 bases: TGCGCCACCACTCCGCCGGGACTAGCGGGCCAAGAGACCCAGTACTTC. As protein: CATTPPGLAGQETQYF.

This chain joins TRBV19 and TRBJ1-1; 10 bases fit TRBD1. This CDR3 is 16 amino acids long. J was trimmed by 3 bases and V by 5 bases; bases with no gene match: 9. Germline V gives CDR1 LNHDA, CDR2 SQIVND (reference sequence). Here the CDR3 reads CASSAGRGQGDTEAFF. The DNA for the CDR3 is TGTGCCAGTAGTGCGGGAAGAGGACAGGGGGACACTGAAGCTTTCTTT.

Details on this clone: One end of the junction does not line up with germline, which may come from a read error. This CDR3 is CARSGGGDGNTQYF. The DNA of the CDR3 is TGCGCCCGCAGCGGCGGGGGGGACGGAAATACGCAGTATTTT. The V and J genes are TRBV5-1 and TRBJ2-3; 9 bases are shared with TRBD2. The germline CDR1 and CDR2 sequences are SGHRS and YFSETQ. The CDR3 length is 14 residues.

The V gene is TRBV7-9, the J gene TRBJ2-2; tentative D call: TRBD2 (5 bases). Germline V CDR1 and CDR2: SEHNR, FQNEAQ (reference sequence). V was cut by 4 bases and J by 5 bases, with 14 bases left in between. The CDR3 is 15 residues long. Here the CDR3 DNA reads TGTGCCAGCAGCTCCGTAGGAGGAATTACCGGGGAGCTGTTTTTT. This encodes CASSSVGGITGELFF. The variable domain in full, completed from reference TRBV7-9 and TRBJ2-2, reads DTGVSQNPRHKITKRGQNVTFRCDPISEHNRLYWYRQTLGQGPEFLTYFQNEAQLEKSRLLSDRFSAERPKGSFSTLEIQRTEQGDSAMYLCASSSVGGITGELFFGEGSRLTVL.

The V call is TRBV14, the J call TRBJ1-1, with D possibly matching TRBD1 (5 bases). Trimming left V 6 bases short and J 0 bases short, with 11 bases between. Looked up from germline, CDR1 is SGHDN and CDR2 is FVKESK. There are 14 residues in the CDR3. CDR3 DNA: TGTGCCAGCAGTGGGGCTACAATGAACACTGAAGCTTTCTTT. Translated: CASSGATMNTEAFF.

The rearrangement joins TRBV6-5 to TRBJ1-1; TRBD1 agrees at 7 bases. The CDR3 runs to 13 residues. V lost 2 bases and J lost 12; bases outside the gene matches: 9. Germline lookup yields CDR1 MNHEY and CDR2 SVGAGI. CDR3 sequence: CASSYEGASGSFF. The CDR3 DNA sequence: TGTGCCAGCAGTTACGAGGGGGCGTCGGGATCTTTCTTT.

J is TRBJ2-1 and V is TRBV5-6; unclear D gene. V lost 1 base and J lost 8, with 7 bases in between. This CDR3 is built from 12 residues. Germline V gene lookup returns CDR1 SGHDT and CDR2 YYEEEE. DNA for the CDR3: TGTGCCAGCAGCTTGAGTCTGGATGAGCAGTTCTTC. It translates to CASSLSLDEQFF. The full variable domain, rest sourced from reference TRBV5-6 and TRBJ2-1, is DAGVTQSPTHLIKTRGQQVTLRCSPKSGHDTVSWYQQALGQGPQFIFQYYEEEERQRGNFPDRFSGHQFPNYSSELNVNALLLGDSALYLCASSLSLDEQFFGPGTRLTVL.

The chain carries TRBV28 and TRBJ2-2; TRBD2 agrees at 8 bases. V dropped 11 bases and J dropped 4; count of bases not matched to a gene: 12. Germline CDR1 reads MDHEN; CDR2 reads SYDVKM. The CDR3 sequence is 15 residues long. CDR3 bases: TGTGCCGCTTCTGGAGCGGGAGTCGCCACCGGGGAGCTGTTTTTT. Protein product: CAASGAGVATGELFF.

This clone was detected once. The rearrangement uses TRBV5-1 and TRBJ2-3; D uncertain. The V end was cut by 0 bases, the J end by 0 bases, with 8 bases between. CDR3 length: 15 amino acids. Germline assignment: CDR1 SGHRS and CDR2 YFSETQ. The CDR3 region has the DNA TGCGCCAGCAGCTTGGATGGCACCAGCACAGATACGCAGTATTTT. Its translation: CASSLDGTSTDTQYF. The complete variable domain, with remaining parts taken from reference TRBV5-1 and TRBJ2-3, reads KAGVTQTPRYLIKTRGQQVTLSCSPISGHRSVSWYQQTPGQGLQFLFEYFSETQRNKGNFPGRFSGRQFSNSRSEMNVSTLELGDSALYLCASSLDGTSTDTQYFGPGTRLTVL.

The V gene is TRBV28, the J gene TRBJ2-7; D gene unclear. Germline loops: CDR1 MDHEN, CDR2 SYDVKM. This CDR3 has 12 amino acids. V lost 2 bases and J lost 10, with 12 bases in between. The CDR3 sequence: CASSLPPLPQYF. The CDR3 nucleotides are TGTGCCAGCAGTTTACCCCCTTTACCCCAGTACTTC.

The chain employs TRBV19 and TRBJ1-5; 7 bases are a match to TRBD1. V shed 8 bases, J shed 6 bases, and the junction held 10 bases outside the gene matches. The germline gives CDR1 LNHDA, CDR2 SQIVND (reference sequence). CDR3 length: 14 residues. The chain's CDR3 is CASLDRALGQPQHF. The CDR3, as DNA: TGTGCCAGTTTAGACAGGGCGCTTGGTCAGCCCCAGCATTTT.

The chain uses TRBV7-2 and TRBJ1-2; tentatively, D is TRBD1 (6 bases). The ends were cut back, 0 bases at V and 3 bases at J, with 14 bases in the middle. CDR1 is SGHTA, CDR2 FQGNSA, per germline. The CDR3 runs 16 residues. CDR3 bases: TGTGCCAGCAGCTTAGCAATTGTGGACAGCTACTATGGCTACACCTTC. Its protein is CASSLAIVDSYYGYTF.

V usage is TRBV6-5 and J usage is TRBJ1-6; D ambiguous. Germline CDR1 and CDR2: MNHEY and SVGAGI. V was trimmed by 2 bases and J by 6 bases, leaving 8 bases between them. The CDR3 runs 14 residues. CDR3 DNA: TGTGCCAGCAGTTACACCAAATTTAATTCACCCCTCCACTTT. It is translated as CASSYTKFNSPLHF.

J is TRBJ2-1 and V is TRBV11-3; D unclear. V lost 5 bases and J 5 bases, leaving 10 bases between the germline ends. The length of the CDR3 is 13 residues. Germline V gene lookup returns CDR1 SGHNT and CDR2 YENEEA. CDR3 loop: CASSLRANNEQFF. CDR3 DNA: TGTGCCAGCAGCCTACGGGCGAACAATGAGCAGTTCTTC.

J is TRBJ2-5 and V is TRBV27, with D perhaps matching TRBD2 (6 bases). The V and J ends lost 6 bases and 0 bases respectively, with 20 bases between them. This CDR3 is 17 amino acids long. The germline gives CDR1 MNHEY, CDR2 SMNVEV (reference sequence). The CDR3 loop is CASSPRGGPLDQETQYF. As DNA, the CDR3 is TGTGCCAGCAGCCCCCGGGGAGGACCCTTAGACCAAGAGACCCAGTACTTC.

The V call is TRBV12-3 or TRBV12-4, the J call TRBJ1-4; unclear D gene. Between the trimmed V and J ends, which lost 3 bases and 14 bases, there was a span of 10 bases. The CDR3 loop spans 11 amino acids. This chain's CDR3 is CASSFGTELFF. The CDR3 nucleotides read TGTGCCAGCAGTTTTGGAACAGAGCTGTTTTTT.